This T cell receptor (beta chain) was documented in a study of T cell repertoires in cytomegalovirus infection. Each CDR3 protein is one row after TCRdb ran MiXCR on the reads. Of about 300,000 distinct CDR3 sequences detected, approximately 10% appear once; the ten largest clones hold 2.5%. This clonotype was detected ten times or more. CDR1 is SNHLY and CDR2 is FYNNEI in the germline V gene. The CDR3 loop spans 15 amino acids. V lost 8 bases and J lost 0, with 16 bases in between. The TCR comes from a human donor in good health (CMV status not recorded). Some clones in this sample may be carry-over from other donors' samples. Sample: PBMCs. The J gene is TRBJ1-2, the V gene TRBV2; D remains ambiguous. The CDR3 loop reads CASHRGAPTNYGYTF. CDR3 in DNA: TGTGCCAGCCATCGGGGTGCCCCAACTAACTATGGCTACACCTTC.